The clone carrying this T cell receptor (beta chain) was seen a handful of times. The V end lost 1 base, the J end lost 2 bases, and 9 bases lay between the germline ends. CDR1 SNHLY and CDR2 FYNNEI come from the germline V gene. This CDR3 comprises 16 residues. The record originates from a study of CD8+ T cells in alopecia areata. The wider study: Dosing spanned 6 to 18 months on tofacitinib, then 6 months off drug.

Collected material from alopecia areata patients comprised lesional scalp punch biopsies and peripheral blood. Sequencing used cDNA as its template, made by extracting RNA and reverse transcribing it. Sequenced by immunoSEQ multiplex PCR; TCRdb stores in-frame clones only, minus some. The table lists more than 11,000 clones, 55% to 70% of them singletons. The rearrangement uses TRBV2 and TRBJ2-6, with a possible D match to TRBD2 (6 bases). The clonotype originates from a human donor with alopecia areata. Source: skin, taken at week 0. The CDR3 region has the DNA TGTGCCAGCAGTGAAGTCGGAGGGACTGGGGCCAACGTCCTGACTTTC. Translated: CASSEVGGTGANVLTF.